The T cell receptor (beta chain) described here comes from a study of blood T cell repertoires in COVID-19 (dated by TCRdb to about 2020). Regarding the complete study: Collaborator samples came from the United States, Italy and Spain and covered acute and convalescent phases of COVID-19. The material from the prospective study consisted of cDNA or gDNA derived from T cells, B-cell-depleted T cells, or PBMCs. The dataset comprised deeply sampled blood TCRbeta repertoires from subjects exposed to, actively infected with, or recovered from COVID-19. A freely available public database, intended as a resource for researchers studying the immune response to SARS-CoV-2, is where the repertoires were released. Samples came from the ongoing ImmuneRACE study (first 160 participants) plus 1,254 subjects from 6 global collaborators. Nearly every sample came with metadata listing a de-identified subject ID, COVID-19 status, age in years and sex. Where HLA class I and class II types were available, the types were taken from metadata supplied by the sample provider, not from assay-based typing.

At one collaborating source in Seattle, patients were enrolled during active infection and were followed longitudinally through the course of disease. Each collaborating institution followed its own protocols to collect whole blood in K2EDTA tubes. For TCRbeta analysis, collaborator samples were shipped as frozen whole blood, as isolated PBMCs, or as DNA extracted from either sample type. What the study reported, not specific to this receptor: Clinical and demographic metadata were provided uncurated, with the amount varying by source and participant.

From cysteine to phenylalanine, the CDR3 is 15 amino acids long. CDR3 DNA only is kept here, 45 bases in frame from base 1. Clipping removes 4 bases from V and 1 base from J, with 4 as the unmatched junction base count. The germline V gene provides CDR1 KGHDR and CDR2 SFDVKD. The immunoSEQ Assay, a bias-controlled multiplex PCR, was used to amplify TCRbeta CDR3 regions from genomic DNA. In the paper's pipeline: Nucleated cell counts per sample were estimated from amplification of reference gene primers within the assay. To quantify the absolute abundance of each unique TCRbeta CDR3 rearrangement, sequence reads were collapsed and filtered. For each sample, productive Simpson clonality was calculated as the square root of Simpson's diversity index over productive rearrangements. Imported from immuneACCESS, the table was reduced by TCRdb to in-frame sequences with V and J called. These copies leave out some clones; in studies compared against another copy, an unresolved V gene accounts for under half, and the cause of the remainder is not known. V and J calls and clone size are as listed in that table; D and trimming were resolved from the DNA. The sample yields about 200,000 clones; roughly 90% were counted once. More than 0.7% of the sample lies in the top ten.

About this clone: Its antigen specificity is not known. No base quality values were provided; no much bigger clone lies one nucleotide off.

The TCR comes from a man in his sixties with COVID-19, enrolled during active disease. Sequencing input: peripheral blood. Recombination connected TRBV24-1 to TRBJ2-3, with 7 bases in between that match TRBD1. The DNA reads TGTGCCACCAGTGACATTGGGACAGGCACAGATACGCAGTATTTT. The resulting protein is CATSDIGTGTDTQYF.